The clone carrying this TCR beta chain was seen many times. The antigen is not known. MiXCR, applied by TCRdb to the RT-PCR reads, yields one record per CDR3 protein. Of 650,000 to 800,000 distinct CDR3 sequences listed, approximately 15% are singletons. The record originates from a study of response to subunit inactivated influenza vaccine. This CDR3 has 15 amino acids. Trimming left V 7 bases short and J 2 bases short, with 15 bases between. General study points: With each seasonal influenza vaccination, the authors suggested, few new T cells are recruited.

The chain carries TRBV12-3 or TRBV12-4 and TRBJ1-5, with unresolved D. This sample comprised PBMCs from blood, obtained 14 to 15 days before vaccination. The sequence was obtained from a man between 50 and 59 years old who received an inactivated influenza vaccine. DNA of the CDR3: TGTGCCAGCAAAACCAGCGGGAGCGGCAATCAGCCCCAGCATTTT. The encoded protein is CASKTSGSGNQPQHF.